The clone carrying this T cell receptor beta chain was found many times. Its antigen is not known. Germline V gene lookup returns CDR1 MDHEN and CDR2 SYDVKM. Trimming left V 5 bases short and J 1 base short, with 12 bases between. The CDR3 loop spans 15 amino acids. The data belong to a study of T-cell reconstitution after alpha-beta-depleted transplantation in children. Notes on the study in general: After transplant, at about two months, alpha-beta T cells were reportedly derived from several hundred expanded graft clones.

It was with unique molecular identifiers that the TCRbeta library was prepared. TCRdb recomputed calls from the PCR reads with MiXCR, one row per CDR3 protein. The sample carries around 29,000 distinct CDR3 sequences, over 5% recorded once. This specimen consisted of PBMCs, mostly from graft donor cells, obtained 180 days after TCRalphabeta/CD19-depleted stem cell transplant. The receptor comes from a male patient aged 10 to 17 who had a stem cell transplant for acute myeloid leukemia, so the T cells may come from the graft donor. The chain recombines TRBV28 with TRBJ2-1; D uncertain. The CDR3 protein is CASSKRLPSYNEQFF. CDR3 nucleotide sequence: TGTGCCAGCAGTAAACGATTACCTTCCTACAATGAGCAGTTCTTC.